Following are 31 T cell receptor beta chains from one sample sequenced in a study of vaccination and CD4 T cells after COVID-19. As to treatment: approximately 11-day PBMC culture with coronavirus spike peptide pools or control peptides (ViraFEST assay). Sequencing of cultured CD4+ T cell DNA used the Oncomine TCR Beta short-read assay. TCRdb analysed the PCR reads with MiXCR anew, one entry per CDR3 protein. The data show about 12,000 distinct CDR3 sequences, with roughly 80% seen just once and under 13% held by the top ten. Antigen specificity for these receptors is unknown. Material: CD4+ T cells from blood, cultured in vitro. Every receptor here comes from a human donor who had recovered from COVID-19.

The CDR3 coding sequence is TGTGCCAGCATGGGGTACCAGGGTGACACTGAAGCTTTCTTT. Protein product: CASMGYQGDTEAFF. V gene TRBV28 combines with J gene TRBJ1-1, with D possibly being TRBD1 (5 bases). This CDR3 has 14 residues. The V end was cut by 7 bases, the J end by 3 bases, with 15 bases between. Germline V lookup: CDR1 MDHEN, CDR2 SYDVKM.

This clonotype was seen more than once but under ten times. V usage is TRBV30 and J usage is TRBJ1-1, with unresolved D. V was shortened by 0 bases and J by 7 bases, with 6 bases between the two germline ends. The CDR3 covers 11 residues. The germline V gene has CDR1 GTSNPN and CDR2 SVGIG (reference sequence). The DNA for the CDR3 is TGTGCCTGGAGTGTGGATTTTGAAGCTTTCTTT. Translated, it gives CAWSVDFEAFF.

This clonotype appeared once. This rearrangement joins TRBV7-2 to TRBJ1-2; D call uncertain. The CDR3 has 17 amino acids. V dropped 1 base and J dropped 5 bases, with 20 bases sitting between them. Germline CDR1 is SGHTA and CDR2 is FQGNSA. In nucleotides, the CDR3 is TGTGCCAGCAGCTTAGTAGGGCGGGCACCTAGTGCTTATGGCTACACCTTC. Amino acids: CASSLVGRAPSAYGYTF.

The rearrangement joins TRBV11-2 to TRBJ1-1, with D hard to call. Germline V lookup: CDR1 SGHAT, CDR2 FQNNGV. V dropped 3 bases and J dropped 5 bases, with 7 bases sitting between them. This CDR3 has 12 residues. DNA of the CDR3: TGTGCCAGCAGCTTTCTGGGGACTGAAGCTTTCTTT. This sequence encodes CASSFLGTEAFF.

CDR3 sequence: CASSFLQGRFNYGYTF. The CDR3, as DNA: TGTGCCAGCAGTTTTCTACAGGGGAGGTTCAACTATGGCTACACCTTC. V gene TRBV27 combines with J gene TRBJ1-2; 7 nucleotides line up with TRBD1. CDR1 and CDR2 from the germline V gene are MNHEY and SMNVEV (reference sequence). V was clipped by 3 bases and J by 2 bases; unmatched bases: 9. This CDR3 is 16 amino acids long.

The chain joins TRBV6-5 to TRBJ2-5; D is unresolved. The CDR3 is made up of 12 amino acids. V dropped 2 bases and J dropped 5 bases, with 6 bases sitting between them. Germline CDR1 and CDR2: MNHEY and SVGAGI. This chain's CDR3 is CASSYPGETQYF. CDR3 DNA sequence: TGTGCCAGCAGTTACCCCGGGGAGACCCAGTACTTC.

The chain recombines TRBV25-1 with TRBJ2-4, with 9 bases matching TRBD2. In germline, CDR1 is MGHDK, CDR2 SYGVNS. This CDR3 contains 17 residues. V shed 1 base, J shed 0 bases, and the junction held 4 bases outside the gene matches. In DNA, the CDR3 is TGTGCCAGCAGTGAATCCGGGACTAGCCTAGCCAAAAACATTCAGTACTTC. Encoded protein: CASSESGTSLAKNIQYF.

The chain links TRBV5-1 to TRBJ2-1, with 7 bases lining up with TRBD2. This CDR3 is 14 amino acids long. Per germline, CDR1 SGHRS and CDR2 YFSETQ. V was clipped by 3 bases and J by 2 bases; unmatched bases: 2. In DNA form, the CDR3 reads TGCGCCAGCAGCTCCGGACTAGCCTACAATGAGCAGTTCTTC. This translates into CASSSGLAYNEQFF.

This clonotype was detected only a few times. The rearrangement joins TRBV7-2 to TRBJ1-5; no definite D call. The CDR3 consists of 14 residues. The V end lost 0 bases, the J end lost 9 bases, and 12 bases lay between the germline ends. Germline-derived CDR1 and CDR2 are SGHTA and FQGNSA. CDR3 loop: CASSLAGQRTPQHF. CDR3 sequence (DNA): TGTGCCAGCAGCTTAGCGGGTCAAAGGACGCCCCAGCATTTT.

This clonotype was observed a handful of times. The chain links TRBV15 to TRBJ1-2; 9 nucleotides match TRBD1. Germline CDR1 is LNHNV and CDR2 is YYDKDF (reference sequence). V lost 4 bases to trimming and J lost 2 bases; unmatched junction nucleotides: 2. The CDR3 is made up of 14 amino acids. CDR3 nucleotides: TGTGCCACCAGCATGGGGACAGGGAACTATGGCTACACCTTC. Protein: CATSMGTGNYGYTF.

This chain joins TRBV15 and TRBJ1-5, with 7 bases identical to TRBD1. CDR1 and CDR2 (germline): LNHNV, YYDKDF (reference sequence). CDR3 length equals 20 residues. Unmatched junction bases numbered 18, after V lost 2 bases and J lost 2 bases. The CDR3 DNA reads TGTGCCACCAGCAGACTCGGGACAGCAAACGCCGTTTTGGGCAATCAGCCCCAGCATTTT. This codes for CATSRLGTANAVLGNQPQHF. The whole variable domain, filled in from reference TRBV15 and TRBJ1-5, reads DAMVIQNPRYQVTQFGKPVTLSCSQTLNHNVMYWYQQKSSQAPKLLFHYYDKDFNNEADTPDNFQSRRPNTSFCFLDIRSPGLGDTAMYLCATSRLGTANAVLGNQPQHFGDGTRLSIL.

This sequence joins TRBV15 and TRBJ1-5; D remains unclear. The CDR3 has 15 residues. Germline loops: CDR1 LNHNV, CDR2 YYDKDF (reference sequence). The V gene lost 1 base and the J gene lost 2 bases, with 9 bases spanning the gap. The CDR3 nucleotides read TGTGCCACCAGCAGAGGCGTTTCGGGCAATCAGCCCCAGCATTTT. Its translation is CATSRGVSGNQPQHF.

This clonotype occurred a few times. This chain connects TRBV7-8 to TRBJ1-5; 8 bases fit TRBD1. Trimming at V came to 5 bases and at J to 6 bases, leaving 9 bases not matched to a gene. Germline assignment: CDR1 SGHVS and CDR2 FQNEAQ. The CDR3 is made up of 15 amino acids. CDR3 coding DNA: TGTGCCAGCAGCGGGTACAGGGGGGTCGCTCAGCCCCAGCATTTT. Translated, it gives CASSGYRGVAQPQHF.

J is TRBJ2-7 and V is TRBV7-8; unclear D gene. Germline V CDR1 and CDR2: SGHVS, FQNEAQ. The V end was cut by 6 bases, the J end by 2 bases, with 14 bases between. This CDR3 spans 14 amino acids. The CDR3 DNA is TGTGCCAGCAGTTTTGACCGCCAGGCCTACGAGCAGTACTTC. Translating it yields CASSFDRQAYEQYF. Full variable domain (rest looked up from reference TRBV7-8 and TRBJ2-7): GAGVSQSPRYKVAKRGQDVALRCDPISGHVSLFWYQQALGQGPEFLTYFQNEAQLDKSGLPSDRFFAERPEGSVSTLKIQRTQQEDSAVYLCASSFDRQAYEQYFGPGTRLTVT.

This clonotype was seen more than once but under ten times. The V and J genes are TRBV20-1 and TRBJ2-3, with TRBD2 as a possible D gene (5 bases). Germline CDR1 reads DFQATT; CDR2 reads SNEGSKA (reference sequence). The length of the CDR3 is 14 residues. V lost 8 bases to trimming and J lost 0 bases, with 15 bases between them. The CDR3 sequence is CSSAGGRSTDTQYF. The CDR3 nucleotides are TGCAGTTCTGCGGGCGGGCGGAGCACAGATACGCAGTATTTT.

The CDR3 protein is CASSLKRTGEAFF. The CDR3 bases are TGTGCCAGCAGTTTAAAGCGGACCGGGGAAGCTTTCTTT. The V and J genes are TRBV12-3 or TRBV12-4 and TRBJ1-1, with unresolved D. The CDR3 runs 13 residues. V lost 2 bases, J lost 8 bases, and 12 bases lay in between.

The chain joins TRBV19 to TRBJ1-6, with 9 nucleotides matching TRBD1. Per the germline V gene, CDR1 is LNHDA and CDR2 is SQIVND (reference sequence). V lost 4 bases to trimming and J lost 8 bases; unmatched junction nucleotides: 3. CDR3 length equals 14 residues. CDR3 bases: TGTGCCAGTAGTAGAGGGACAGGGCATTCACCCCTCCACTTT. Its translation is CASSRGTGHSPLHF.

The chain joins TRBV6-2 or TRBV6-3 to TRBJ1-6, with 9 nucleotides matching TRBD1. The junction had 6 bases not matched to a gene; V was cut back by 6 bases and J by 6 bases. Per the germline V gene, CDR1 is MNHEY and CDR2 is SVGEGT. CDR3 size: 15 residues. The CDR3 DNA follows: TGTGCCAGCAGCCCCGGACAGGGGCGTAATTCACCCCTCCACTTT. It is translated as CASSPGQGRNSPLHF.

CDR3 loop: CASSTQGYGYTF. The CDR3 region has the DNA TGTGCCAGTAGTACACAGGGTTATGGCTACACCTTC. The chain is built from TRBV19 and TRBJ1-2; maybe TRBD1 (6 bases). CDR1 and CDR2 (germline): LNHDA, SQIVND (reference sequence). CDR3 length: 12 residues. V was cut by 4 bases and J by 5 bases, with 8 bases left in between.

The chain uses TRBV28 and TRBJ1-6; TRBD1 matches 7 bases. The CDR3 is 14 amino acids. Germline CDR1 reads MDHEN; CDR2 reads SYDVKM. The junction had 8 bases not matched to a gene; V was cut back by 5 bases and J by 10 bases. CDR3 amino acids: CASSPRGERSPLHF. CDR3 DNA: TGTGCCAGCAGTCCCAGGGGGGAGCGGTCACCCCTCCACTTT.

This clonotype was detected only once. The V call is TRBV7-2, the J call TRBJ2-7; TRBD2 might be the D (6 bases). V lost 0 bases and J 2 bases, leaving 14 bases between the germline ends. Germline V lookup: CDR1 SGHTA, CDR2 FQGNSA. The length of the CDR3 is 16 residues. The CDR3 DNA sequence: TGTGCCAGCAGCTTAGCGCCCGGGACTGGTACCTACGAGCAGTACTTC. Its protein is CASSLAPGTGTYEQYF.

This clonotype has just a few counts. V gene TRBV28 combines with J gene TRBJ1-1, with no clear D. Germline CDR1 MDHEN, CDR2 SYDVKM. The CDR3 spans 12 residues. Trimming left V 3 bases short and J 3 bases short, with 5 bases between. The CDR3 is CASSLRDTEAFF. CDR3 bases: TGTGCCAGCAGTTTGAGAGACACTGAAGCTTTCTTT.

The chain links TRBV6-1 to TRBJ1-5, with TRBD1 identical over 7 bases. This CDR3 has 16 amino acids. CDR1 MNHNS and CDR2 SASEGT come from the germline V gene. V was pared by 5 bases and J by 3 bases, with 10 bases of the junction left unmatched. The chain's CDR3 is CASSPQGQRVNQPQHF. The DNA for the CDR3 is TGTGCCAGCAGTCCCCAGGGACAGAGAGTCAATCAGCCCCAGCATTTT.

This clonotype has only a few counts. The chain recombines TRBV27 with TRBJ1-2; D possibly corresponds to TRBD1 (6 bases). Germline loops: CDR1 MNHEY, CDR2 SMNVEV (reference sequence). V dropped 4 bases and J dropped 8 bases, with 17 bases sitting between them. This CDR3 has 14 residues. Here the CDR3 reads CASSYYRTGNGYTF. The CDR3 region has the DNA TGTGCCAGCAGTTACTATCGAACAGGGAACGGCTACACCTTC.

The rearrangement joins TRBV20-1 to TRBJ1-2; D ambiguous. CDR1 and CDR2 from the germline V gene are DFQATT and SNEGSKA (reference sequence). This CDR3 contains 15 residues. V shed 3 bases and J shed 5 bases, with 19 bases lying between them. The CDR3 DNA sequence: TGCAGTGCTAGGCGCGCCAGGATGAGACTATATGGCTACACCTTC. This translates into CSARRARMRLYGYTF.

This chain links TRBV20-1 with TRBJ2-7, with D maybe TRBD1 (6 bases). The CDR3 totals 15 residues. Trimming shortened V by 6 bases and J by 3 bases, and 21 bases separated the two germline ends. Germline values: CDR1 DFQATT, CDR2 SNEGSKA (reference sequence). DNA for the CDR3: TGCAGTGCGACTACTACCGGGACAACCATCTACGAGCAGTACTTC. Translated: CSATTTGTTIYEQYF.

This chain's CDR3 is CASSLGQGVIRNQPQHF. The CDR3 nucleotides are TGTGCCAGCAGCTTGGGGCAGGGAGTGATAAGGAATCAGCCCCAGCATTTT. The genes are TRBV5-6 and TRBJ1-5, with D perhaps TRBD1 (5 bases). The CDR3 is 17 residues long. Per the germline V gene, CDR1 is SGHDT and CDR2 is YYEEEE. Trimming took off 0 bases at V and 4 bases at J, with 17 bases between the two ends.

The rearrangement links TRBV7-2 to TRBJ1-6, with 7 bases aligning to TRBD1. CDR1 and CDR2 from the germline V gene are SGHTA and FQGNSA. The CDR3 totals 17 residues. V gave up 1 base and J gave up 6 bases; unmatched junction bases: 9. The CDR3 loop is CASSLVVGGISNSPLHF. In DNA, the CDR3 is TGTGCCAGCAGCTTAGTTGTAGGGGGCATATCTAATTCACCCCTCCACTTT.

This chain joins TRBV19 and TRBJ2-5; possible D gene TRBD1, 5 bases. Looked up from germline, CDR1 is LNHDA and CDR2 is SQIVND (reference sequence). V lost 7 bases, J lost 0 bases, and 9 bases lay in between. This CDR3 region has 13 residues. CDR3 region: CASIKTDQETQYF. The CDR3 DNA reads TGTGCCAGTATAAAGACAGACCAAGAGACCCAGTACTTC.

The chain recombines TRBV27 with TRBJ2-7; D gene ambiguous. The CDR3 is made up of 14 amino acids. V lost 1 base and J 6 bases, leaving 13 bases between the germline ends. Germline CDR1 MNHEY, CDR2 SMNVEV (reference sequence). As DNA, the CDR3 is TGTGCCAGCAGTTTATTACAAGCGCGAGGCGAGCAGTACTTC. As protein: CASSLLQARGEQYF.

The CDR3 nucleotides are TGCAGCGTCGCAATTGTGGGCACTGAAGCTTTCTTT. Translation: CSVAIVGTEAFF. This chain joins TRBV29-1 and TRBJ1-1; D is uncertain. Between the trimmed V and J ends, which lost 6 bases and 4 bases, there was a span of 12 bases. The CDR3 runs to 12 residues. The germline gives CDR1 SQVTM, CDR2 ANQGSEA.